This TCR beta chain was documented in a study of blood T cell repertoires in COVID-19. The V end lost 0 bases, the J end lost 9 bases, and 10 bases lay between the germline ends. Germline CDR1 MNHNS, CDR2 SASEGT. The CDR3 is 13 amino acids. Clones were read by immunoSEQ multiplex PCR, and TCRdb kept only the in-frame ones, dropping some. Of 80,000 to 100,000 clones in the sample, approximately 90% were seen once. This sequence joins TRBV6-1 and TRBJ2-3; D is undetermined. Input material: peripheral blood. The sequence derives from a man in his sixties with acute or convalescent COVID-19. The CDR3: CASSEAGTPTQYF. The CDR3 DNA reads TGTGCCAGCAGTGAAGCTGGCACACCAACGCAGTATTTT.